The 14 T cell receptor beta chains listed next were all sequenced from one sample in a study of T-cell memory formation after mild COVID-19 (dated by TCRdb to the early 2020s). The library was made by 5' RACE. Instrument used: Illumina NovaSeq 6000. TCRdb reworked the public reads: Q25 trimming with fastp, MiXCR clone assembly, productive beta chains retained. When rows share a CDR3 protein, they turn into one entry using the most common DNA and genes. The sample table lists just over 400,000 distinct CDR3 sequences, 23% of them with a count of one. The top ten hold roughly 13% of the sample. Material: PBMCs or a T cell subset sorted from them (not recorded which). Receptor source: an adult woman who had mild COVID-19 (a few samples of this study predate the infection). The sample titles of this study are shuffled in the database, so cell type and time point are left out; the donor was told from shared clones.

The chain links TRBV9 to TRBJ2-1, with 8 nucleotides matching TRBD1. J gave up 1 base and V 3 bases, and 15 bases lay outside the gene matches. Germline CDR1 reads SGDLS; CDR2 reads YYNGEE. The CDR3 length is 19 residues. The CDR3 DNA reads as TGTGCCAGCAGCGGAAGGACAGGGCCCAAACCCAGATCCTACAATGAGCAGTTCTTC. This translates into CASSGRTGPKPRSYNEQFF. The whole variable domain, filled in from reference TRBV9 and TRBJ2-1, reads DSGVTQTPKHLITATGQRVTLRCSPRSGDLSVYWYQQSLDQGLQFLIQYYNGEERAKGNILERFSAQQFPDLHSELNLSSLELGDSALYFCASSGRTGPKPRSYNEQFFGPGTRLTVL.

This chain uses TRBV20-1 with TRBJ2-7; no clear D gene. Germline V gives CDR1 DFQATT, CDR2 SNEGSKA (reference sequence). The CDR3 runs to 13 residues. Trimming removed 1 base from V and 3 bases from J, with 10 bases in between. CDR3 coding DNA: TGCAGTGCTAGAGCTGGTAGTGGCTACGAGCAGTACTTC. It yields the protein CSARAGSGYEQYF.

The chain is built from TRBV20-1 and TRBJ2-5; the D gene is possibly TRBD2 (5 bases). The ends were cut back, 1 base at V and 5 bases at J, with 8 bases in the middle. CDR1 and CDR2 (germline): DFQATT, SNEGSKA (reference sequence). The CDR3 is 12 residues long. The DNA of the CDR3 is TGCAGTGCTAGAGCGGGGTTCGAGACCCAGTACTTC. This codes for CSARAGFETQYF.

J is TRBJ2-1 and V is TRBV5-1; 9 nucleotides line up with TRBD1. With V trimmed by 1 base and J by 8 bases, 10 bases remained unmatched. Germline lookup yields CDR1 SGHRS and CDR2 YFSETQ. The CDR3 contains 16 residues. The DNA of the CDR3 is TGCGCCAGCAGCTTGAGTCCGACAGGGGGTTTCGATGAGCAGTTCTTC. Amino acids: CASSLSPTGGFDEQFF.

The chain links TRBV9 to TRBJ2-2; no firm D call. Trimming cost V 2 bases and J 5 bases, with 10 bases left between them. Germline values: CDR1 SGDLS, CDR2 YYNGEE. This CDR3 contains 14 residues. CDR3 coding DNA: TGTGCCAGCAGCGTGAAGGACGGGACCGGGGAGCTGTTTTTT. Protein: CASSVKDGTGELFF.

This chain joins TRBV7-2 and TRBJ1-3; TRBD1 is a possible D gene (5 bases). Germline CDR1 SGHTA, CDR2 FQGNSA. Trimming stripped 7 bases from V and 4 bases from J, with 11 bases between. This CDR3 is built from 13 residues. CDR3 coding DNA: TGTGCCAGCAAGAGGGGTGGCGGAAACACCATATATTTT. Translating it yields CASKRGGGNTIYF.

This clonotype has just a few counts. CDR3 in amino acids: CASSRGTGGTYEQYF. CDR3 sequence (DNA): TGCGCCAGCAGCCGTGGGACAGGGGGAACCTACGAGCAGTACTTC. The rearrangement uses TRBV5-1 and TRBJ2-7; 11 bases line up with TRBD1. V gave up 4 bases and J gave up 2 bases; unmatched junction bases: 5. The CDR3 length is 15 residues. Germline CDR1 and CDR2: SGHRS and YFSETQ.

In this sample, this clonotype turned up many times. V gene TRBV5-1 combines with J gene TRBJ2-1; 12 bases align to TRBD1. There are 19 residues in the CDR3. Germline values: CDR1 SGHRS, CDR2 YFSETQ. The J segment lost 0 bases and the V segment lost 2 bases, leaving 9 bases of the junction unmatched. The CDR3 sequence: CASSLGTGGSQSSYNEQFF. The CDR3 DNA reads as TGCGCCAGCAGCTTAGGGACAGGGGGCTCCCAAAGCTCCTACAATGAGCAGTTCTTC.

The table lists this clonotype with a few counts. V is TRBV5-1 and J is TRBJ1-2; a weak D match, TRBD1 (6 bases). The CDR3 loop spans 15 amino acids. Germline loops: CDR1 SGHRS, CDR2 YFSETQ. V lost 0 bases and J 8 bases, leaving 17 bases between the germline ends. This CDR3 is CASSLVGNREEGYTF. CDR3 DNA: TGCGCCAGCAGCTTGGTGGGGAACAGGGAAGAGGGCTACACCTTC.

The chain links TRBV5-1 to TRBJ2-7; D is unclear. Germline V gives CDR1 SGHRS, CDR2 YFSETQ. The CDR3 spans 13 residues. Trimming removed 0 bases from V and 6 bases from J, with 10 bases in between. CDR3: CASSLGGVAEQYF. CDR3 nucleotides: TGCGCCAGCAGCTTGGGGGGTGTTGCCGAGCAGTACTTC.

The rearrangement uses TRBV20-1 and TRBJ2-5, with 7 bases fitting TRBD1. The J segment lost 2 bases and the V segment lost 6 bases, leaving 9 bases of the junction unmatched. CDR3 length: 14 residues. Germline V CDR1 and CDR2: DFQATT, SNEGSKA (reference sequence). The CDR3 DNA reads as TGCAGTGCACATGACAGGGCTTCTCAAGAGACCCAGTACTTC. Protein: CSAHDRASQETQYF.

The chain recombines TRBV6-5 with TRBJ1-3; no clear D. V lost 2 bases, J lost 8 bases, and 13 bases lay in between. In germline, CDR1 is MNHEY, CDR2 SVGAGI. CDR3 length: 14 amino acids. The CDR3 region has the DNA TGTGCCAGCAGTTACCAGACGGACCTAGACACCATATATTTT. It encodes CASSYQTDLDTIYF.

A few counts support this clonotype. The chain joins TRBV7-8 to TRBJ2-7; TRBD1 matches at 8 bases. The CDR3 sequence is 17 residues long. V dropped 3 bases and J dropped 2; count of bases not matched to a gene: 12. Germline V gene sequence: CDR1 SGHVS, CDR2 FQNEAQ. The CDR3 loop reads CASSLLSRDRRPYEQYF. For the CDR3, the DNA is TGTGCCAGCAGCTTGTTATCCCGGGACAGGCGGCCCTACGAGCAGTACTTC.

This chain's CDR3 is CATTISGSGVNEQFF. DNA of the CDR3: TGTGCCACCACGATTAGCGGGAGCGGTGTCAATGAGCAGTTCTTC. The rearrangement joins TRBV15 to TRBJ2-1; 9 bases are a match to TRBD2. V lost 7 bases to trimming and J lost 6 bases; unmatched junction nucleotides: 10. From germline, CDR1 is LNHNV and CDR2 YYDKDF (reference sequence). The CDR3 spans 15 residues. Drawing the rest from reference TRBV15 and TRBJ2-1, the complete variable domain is DAMVIQNPRYQVTQFGKPVTLSCSQTLNHNVMYWYQQKSSQAPKLLFHYYDKDFNNEADTPDNFQSRRPNTSFCFLDIRSPGLGDTAMYLCATTISGSGVNEQFFGPGTRLTVL.